These T cell receptor beta chains were read from a single sample in a study of blood T cell repertoires in COVID-19. Measured with immunoSEQ multiplex PCR; TCRdb has only the in-frame clones, and not every one. The table includes approximately 300,000 clones, around 90% detected once. Sequenced input: peripheral blood. These receptors were taken from a woman in her fifties or sixties with COVID-19, enrolled during active disease. The CDR3 runs from the conserved cysteine through the conserved F or W. The order of the fields is CDR3 length, V gene, clone size, D gene, J gene, CDR3 protein, CDR3 DNA. A D gene is named only where the DNA matches it firmly. Some rows mark clone size as missing; the rest say once, few, many or name a class of expanded clone.

13	TRBV19	.	.	TRBJ1-1	CASSIGGNTEAFF	TGTGCCAGTAGTATTGGAGGGAACACTGAAGCTTTCTTT
15	TRBV5-1	.	TRBD1	TRBJ2-2	CASGPGQGRTGELFF	TGCGCCAGCGGACCGGGACAGGGTCGGACCGGGGAGCTGTTTTTT
17	TRBV9	.	.	TRBJ1-2	CASSVVGGSSENYGYTF	TGTGCCAGCAGCGTAGTGGGGGGGTCAAGTGAAAACTATGGCTACACCTTC
15	TRBV5-8	.	.	TRBJ2-2	CASSMARANTGELFF	TGTGCCAGCAGCATGGCCAGGGCGAACACCGGGGAGCTGTTTTTT
15	TRBV7-9	.	.	TRBJ1-1	CASSLGTQGNTEAFF	TGTGCCAGCAGCTTAGGGACGCAGGGGAACACTGAAGCTTTCTTT
12	TRBV14	.	.	TRBJ1-1	CASSQTGIKAFF	TGTGCCAGCAGCCAGACCGGGATTAAAGCTTTCTTT
13	TRBV18	.	.	TRBJ2-7	CASSLEYPYEQYF	TGTGCCAGCTCACTCGAGTATCCTTACGAGCAGTACTTC
12	TRBV29-1	.	.	TRBJ2-7	CSVSVTLYEQYF	TGCAGCGTTTCCGTCACCCTATACGAGCAGTACTTC
17	TRBV5-6	.	.	TRBJ2-3	CASSPKPGRGSPDTQYF	TGTGCCAGCAGCCCCAAGCCGGGTCGCGGGTCCCCAGATACGCAGTATTTT
15	TRBV5-8	.	TRBD2	TRBJ2-5	CASSSRLAGAETQYF	TGTGCCAGCAGCTCCCGACTCGCGGGAGCGGAGACCCAGTACTTC
16	TRBV24-1	once	.	TRBJ2-6	CATQQGSGSGANVLTF	TGTGCCACGCAGCAGGGTTCCGGCTCTGGGGCCAACGTCCTGACTTTC
14	TRBV19	.	TRBD2	TRBJ2-7	CASSMGGNLYEQYF	TGTGCCAGTAGTATGGGGGGGAACCTCTACGAGCAGTACTTC
16	TRBV7-7	.	.	TRBJ2-2	CASSLESGYGTGELFF	TGTGCCAGCAGCTTAGAATCGGGGTATGGCACCGGGGAGCTGTTTTTT
14	TRBV3-1/TRBV3-2	.	TRBD1	TRBJ1-5	CASTNRGSDQPQHF	TGTGCCAGCACGAACAGGGGTTCAGATCAGCCCCAGCATTTT
15	TRBV2	.	.	TRBJ1-2	CASSKDQGTTYGYTF	TGTGCCAGCAGCAAAGATCAGGGGACCACCTATGGCTACACCTTC
14	TRBV20-1	.	.	TRBJ2-1	CSASLPGRGNEQFF	TGCAGTGCTAGTTTACCAGGGCGGGGTAATGAGCAGTTCTTC
15	TRBV10-3	.	TRBD1	TRBJ2-7	CAITEGPGQIYEQYF	TGTGCCATCACCGAAGGACCGGGACAGATCTACGAGCAGTACTTC
13	TRBV7-9	.	TRBD1	TRBJ2-3	CASGGQGGDTQYF	TGTGCCAGCGGGGGACAGGGAGGCGATACGCAGTATTTT
15	TRBV2	.	TRBD1	TRBJ2-7	CASSHRGREGYEQYF	TGTGCCAGCAGCCACAGGGGGCGGGAAGGGTACGAGCAGTACTTC
17	TRBV7-2	few	.	TRBJ1-2	CASSLARVEYGNYGYTF	TGTGCCAGCAGCTTAGCCAGGGTGGAGTATGGTAACTATGGCTACACCTTC
13	TRBV6-5	.	.	TRBJ1-2	CASSYSDRGGYTF	TGTGCCAGCAGTTATTCTGACAGAGGTGGCTACACCTTC
12	TRBV5-1	.	.	TRBJ2-1	CASSLEANEQFF	TGCGCCAGCAGCTTGGAAGCTAATGAGCAGTTCTTC
14	TRBV5-1	.	TRBD2	TRBJ2-1	CASSVVAGVNEQFF	TGCGCCAGCAGCGTGGTAGCGGGAGTAAATGAGCAGTTCTTC
13	TRBV29-1	.	.	TRBJ1-1	CSVVRGGNTEAFF	TGCAGCGTTGTGCGGGGGGGTAACACTGAAGCTTTCTTT
13	TRBV20-1	.	.	TRBJ1-1	CSASGAGRTEAFF	TGCAGTGCTAGTGGGGCAGGGAGGACTGAAGCTTTCTTT
13	TRBV15	.	.	TRBJ1-2	CATQADARTGYTF	TGTGCCACACAGGCCGACGCTAGAACGGGCTACACCTTC
16	TRBV30	few	.	TRBJ2-2	CALGPAGTRNTGELFF	TGTGCCTTGGGACCGGCGGGAACCAGAAACACCGGGGAGCTGTTTTTT
13	TRBV19	.	.	TRBJ1-3	CASSIDRKNTIYF	TGTGCCAGTAGTATTGACAGGAAAAACACCATATATTTT
16	TRBV7-2	.	TRBD2	TRBJ2-7	CASSLATSGRLYEQYF	TGTGCCAGCAGCTTAGCGACTAGCGGGAGACTATACGAGCAGTACTTC
15	TRBV15	.	TRBD2	TRBJ2-2	CATSRLAEASGELFF	TGTGCCACCAGCAGACTAGCGGAAGCGTCCGGGGAGCTGTTTTTT
14	TRBV7-2	.	TRBD1	TRBJ1-1	CASSFSGQGAEAFF	TGTGCCAGCAGCTTCTCTGGACAGGGGGCTGAAGCTTTCTTT
17	TRBV24-1	.	TRBD1	TRBJ2-3	CATSGRPGTGGTDTQYF	TGTGCCACCAGTGGCCGACCCGGGACAGGGGGCACAGATACGCAGTATTTT